These 10 T cell receptor beta chains originate from one sample sequenced in a study of shared clonotypes between healthy human individuals. CD45RO negativity and positive selection for CCR7 defined naive CD8 cells, a population that excluded terminally differentiated effector memory CD45RA+ cells. Clones were read by immunoSEQ multiplex PCR, and TCRdb kept only the in-frame ones, dropping some. The sample contains some 2.1 million clones, approximately 92% of which appear only once. The sample consisted of naive CD8+ T cells from PBMCs. The receptors come from a man aged 18-30 years in good health. Some clones in this sample may be carry-over from other donors' samples.

This chain connects TRBV6-1 to TRBJ2-7, with a possible D match to TRBD2 (6 bases). CDR3 length equals 13 residues. Germline values: CDR1 MNHNS, CDR2 SASEGT. V was clipped by 4 bases and J by 3 bases, with 10 bases between them. Here the CDR3 reads CASSAPGDYEQYF. CDR3 DNA: TGTGCCAGCAGTGCCCCGGGAGACTACGAGCAGTACTTC.

The genes are TRBV29-1 and TRBJ2-1; a possible D gene is TRBD2 (7 bases). The germline gives CDR1 SQVTM, CDR2 ANQGSEA. The CDR3 length is 14 residues. Trimming took 4 bases from V and 6 from J, leaving 16 bases between them. CDR3 amino acids: CSVGGGWSINEQFF. The CDR3, as DNA: TGCAGCGTTGGCGGGGGCTGGAGTATCAATGAGCAGTTCTTC.

This clone has just one count. Other nucleotide sequences in the sample specify the same CDR3. The gene calls are TRBV19 and TRBJ1-1; tentative D call: TRBD1 (5 bases). Trimming cost V 5 bases and J 5 bases, with 6 bases left between them. CDR3 length: 11 residues. Germline lookup yields CDR1 LNHDA and CDR2 SQIVND (reference sequence). The CDR3 DNA is TGTGCCAGTAGTGGGGGAACTGAAGCTTTCTTT. Its translation is CASSGGTEAFF.

This clone has only one observation. The gene calls are TRBV5-1 and TRBJ2-7; TRBD2 matches 12 bases. Germline loops: CDR1 SGHRS, CDR2 YFSETQ. The length of the CDR3 is 16 residues. V was clipped by 1 base and J by 5 bases; unmatched bases: 7. Here the CDR3 reads CASSLPRLAGVNEQYF. The CDR3 region has the DNA TGCGCCAGCAGCTTGCCCAGACTAGCGGGAGTTAACGAGCAGTACTTC.

J is TRBJ2-1 and V is TRBV7-9, with TRBD1 matching 10 bases. The CDR3 totals 18 residues. From germline, CDR1 is SEHNR and CDR2 FQNEAQ (reference sequence). V shed 4 bases and J 9 bases; nucleotides not matched to a gene: 18. CDR3 residues: CASSSTHWDRGLQGEQFF. As DNA, the CDR3 is TGTGCCAGCAGCTCCACCCACTGGGACAGGGGCCTACAAGGTGAGCAGTTCTTC.

To note about this clone: At the DNA level, this CDR3 is encoded by other sequences in the same sample as well. The rearrangement joins TRBV4-1 to TRBJ2-7; D is unclear. The CDR3 is 13 residues long. V gave up 1 base and J gave up 0 bases, with 4 bases separating them. CDR1 MGHRA and CDR2 YSYEKL come from the germline V gene. CDR3 sequence: CASSQVPSYEQYF. CDR3 coding DNA: TGCGCCAGCAGCCAAGTCCCCTCCTACGAGCAGTACTTC.

The chain recombines TRBV28 with TRBJ2-6; D may be TRBD1 (5 bases). The CDR3 spans 16 residues. Per germline, CDR1 MDHEN and CDR2 SYDVKM. Trimming removed 10 bases from V and 4 bases from J, with 20 bases in between. The CDR3 here is CATRATARPGANVLTF. The DNA for the CDR3 is TGTGCCACCCGCGCGACAGCCCGGCCGGGGGCCAACGTCCTGACTTTC.

The gene calls are TRBV7-9 and TRBJ2-3; D is uncertain. Germline assignment: CDR1 SEHNR and CDR2 FQNEAQ (reference sequence). V lost 4 bases and J lost 4, with 12 bases in between. There are 14 residues in the CDR3. The CDR3 DNA is TGTGCCAGCAGCTCCACCTCGGCCGCAGATACGCAGTATTTT. Translated, it gives CASSSTSAADTQYF.

The J gene is TRBJ1-2, the V gene TRBV6-1; 10 bases match TRBD1. Germline V lookup: CDR1 MNHNS, CDR2 SASEGT. The CDR3 is made up of 17 amino acids. J was trimmed by 5 bases and V by 4 bases; bases with no gene match: 13. This CDR3 is CASSAGQGVLLGYGYTF. CDR3 coding DNA: TGTGCCAGCAGTGCCGGACAGGGGGTTCTACTGGGGTATGGCTACACCTTC.

The CDR3 bases are TGTGCCAGCAGTTTAACCTTGGTTAGCACAGATACGCAGTATTTT. The encoded protein is CASSLTLVSTDTQYF. This sequence joins TRBV28 and TRBJ2-3; D remains unclear. In germline, CDR1 is MDHEN, CDR2 SYDVKM. Trimming pared 2 bases from V and 0 bases from J, leaving 9 bases between. The CDR3 runs 15 residues.